This T cell receptor (beta chain) was identified during a study of graft-versus-host responses after intestinal transplantation. Study summary: Multivisceral, liver-intestinal, or isolated intestinal grafts went to recipients. All recipients got anti-thymocyte globulin induction, then tacrolimus and steroids for about 3 years.

Overall study findings and caveats: Declining HvG levels early post-transplant were linked to peak circulating GvH clone levels.

The CDR3 covers 13 residues. Germline lookup yields CDR1 SGHTA and CDR2 FQGNSA. Trimming cost V 5 bases and J 4 bases, with 11 bases left between them. Notes on this clone: The antigen remains unidentified.

Using immunoSEQ multiplex PCR, the repertoire was profiled, and TCRdb retains in-frame clones only, with some absent. Here the sample spans about 54,000 clones, 91% being singletons. This chain links TRBV7-2 with TRBJ1-1; the D is unclear. The sequenced sample was PBMCs, obtained more than 650 days after intestinal transplant. The sequence was collected from a human patient who received an intestinal transplant, so some T cells may come from the graft donor. In DNA form, the CDR3 reads TGTGCCAGCAGCCAGATTTGGGCCACTGAAGCTTTCTTT. Amino acids: CASSQIWATEAFF.